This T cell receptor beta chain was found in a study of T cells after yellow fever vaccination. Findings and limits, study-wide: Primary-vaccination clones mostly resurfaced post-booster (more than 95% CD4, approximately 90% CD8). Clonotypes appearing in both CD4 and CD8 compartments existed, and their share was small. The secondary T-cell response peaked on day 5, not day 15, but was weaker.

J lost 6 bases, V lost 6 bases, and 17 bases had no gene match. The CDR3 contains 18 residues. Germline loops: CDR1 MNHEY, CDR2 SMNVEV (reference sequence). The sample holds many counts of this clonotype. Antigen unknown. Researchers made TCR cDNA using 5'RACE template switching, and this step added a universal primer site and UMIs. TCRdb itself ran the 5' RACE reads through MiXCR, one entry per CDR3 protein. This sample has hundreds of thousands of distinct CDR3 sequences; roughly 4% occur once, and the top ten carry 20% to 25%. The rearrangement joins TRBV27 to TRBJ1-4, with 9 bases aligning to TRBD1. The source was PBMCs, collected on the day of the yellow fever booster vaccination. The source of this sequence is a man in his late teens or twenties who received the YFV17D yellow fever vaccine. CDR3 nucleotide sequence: TGTGCCAGCAGGTTACAGGGGGCCGGTGACGGGTTGGATGAAAAACTGTTTTTT. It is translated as CASRLQGAGDGLDEKLFF.